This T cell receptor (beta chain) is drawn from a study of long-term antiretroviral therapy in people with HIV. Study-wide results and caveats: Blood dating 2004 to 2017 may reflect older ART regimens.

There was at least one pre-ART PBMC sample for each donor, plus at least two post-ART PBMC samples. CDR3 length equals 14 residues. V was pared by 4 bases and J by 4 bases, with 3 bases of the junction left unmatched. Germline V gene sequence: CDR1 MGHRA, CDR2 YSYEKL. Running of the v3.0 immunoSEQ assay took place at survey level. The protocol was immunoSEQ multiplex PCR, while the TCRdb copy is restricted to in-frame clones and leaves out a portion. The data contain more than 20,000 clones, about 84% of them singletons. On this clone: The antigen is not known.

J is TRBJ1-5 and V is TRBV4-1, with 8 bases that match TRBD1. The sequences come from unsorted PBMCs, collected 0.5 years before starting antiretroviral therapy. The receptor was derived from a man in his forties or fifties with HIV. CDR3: CASSLRTGNQPQHF. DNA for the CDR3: TGCGCCAGCAGCCTAAGGACAGGGAATCAGCCCCAGCATTTT.